Presented here are 21 T cell receptor beta chains from one specimen sequenced in a study of siplizumab effects on memory and regulatory T cells. Libraries were prepared by immunoSEQ multiplex PCR; TCRdb keeps only in-frame clonotypes and omits some of them. The sample includes more than 45,000 clones, approximately 93% of them seen just once. Material for sequencing was CD8+ T cells sorted from blood. Every receptor here comes from a human donor in good health.

This clone was observed once. The DNA for the CDR3 is TGTGCCAGCAGTGAAGGGGCTAGCGGGAGTTCCTACGAGCAGTACTTC. Protein product: CASSEGASGSSYEQYF. The genes are TRBV2 and TRBJ2-7; 10 bases map to TRBD2. The CDR3 extends over 16 amino acids. V lost 1 base, J lost 1 base, and 4 bases stayed unmatched. The germline V gene encodes CDR1 SNHLY and CDR2 FYNNEI.

The V and J genes are TRBV29-1 and TRBJ2-2; D is possibly TRBD1 or TRBD2 (5 bases each). The V gene lost 5 bases and the J gene lost 0 bases, with 10 bases spanning the gap. This CDR3 comprises 14 residues. The germline gives CDR1 SQVTM, CDR2 ANQGSEA. CDR3 protein: CSVPGTANTGELFF. The CDR3 DNA sequence: TGCAGCGTTCCAGGGACGGCGAACACCGGGGAGCTGTTTTTT.

The CDR3 DNA reads TGCGCCAGCAGGCTACGGGACCGCCTTATCTATGGCTACACCTTC. Residues: CASRLRDRLIYGYTF. The V gene is TRBV23-1, the J gene TRBJ1-2, with a weak D call TRBD1 (5 bases). TRBV23-1 is noted as an ORF with a role that remains uncertain. Trimming shortened V by 6 bases and J by 4 bases, and 18 bases separated the two germline ends. The CDR3 consists of 15 residues.

The chain uses TRBV20-1 and TRBJ1-1; the D gene is possibly TRBD1 (5 bases). Per the germline V gene, CDR1 is DFQATT and CDR2 is SNEGSKA (reference sequence). CDR3 length: 11 residues. V lost 3 bases, J lost 8 bases, and 10 bases lay in between. Written as DNA, the CDR3 is TGCAGTGCTAGCAGGGTTACAGAAGCTTTCTTT. This encodes CSASRVTEAFF.

This chain connects TRBV6-1 to TRBJ2-2; D is unresolved. Germline V lookup: CDR1 MNHNS, CDR2 SASEGT. V was cut by 10 bases and J by 3 bases, with 6 bases left in between. CDR3 length equals 11 residues. CDR3 DNA sequence: TGTGCCACGGATTACACCGGGGAGCTGTTTTTT. This gives the protein CATDYTGELFF.

The genes are TRBV5-6 and TRBJ2-7; D remains ambiguous. Germline lookup yields CDR1 SGHDT and CDR2 YYEEEE. V shed 2 bases and J shed 0 bases, with 9 bases lying between them. The CDR3 is 14 residues long. Here the CDR3 reads CASSFEMSSYEQYF. In DNA, the CDR3 is TGTGCCAGCAGCTTTGAGATGAGCTCCTACGAGCAGTACTTC.

V usage is TRBV5-6 and J usage is TRBJ2-1, with D hard to call. The CDR3 is 14 residues long. The germline V gene encodes CDR1 SGHDT and CDR2 YYEEEE. Trimming cost V 4 bases and J 2 bases, with 10 bases left between them. The CDR3 coding sequence is TGTGCCAGCAGCCTACGTAGCACCTACAATGAGCAGTTCTTC. Translated: CASSLRSTYNEQFF.

The V gene is TRBV5-1, the J gene TRBJ1-1; D is unclear. The V end was cut by 4 bases, the J end by 0 bases, with 7 bases between. CDR1 is SGHRS, CDR2 YFSETQ, per germline. The CDR3 is 13 residues long. CDR3 loop: CASSMGLNTEAFF. CDR3 bases: TGCGCCAGCAGCATGGGATTGAACACTGAAGCTTTCTTT.

The chain couples TRBV19 to TRBJ2-3; D is unclear. CDR1 LNHDA and CDR2 SQIVND come from the germline V gene (reference sequence). The CDR3 loop spans 12 amino acids. The V gene lost 3 bases and the J gene lost 3 bases, with 4 bases spanning the gap. The CDR3 coding sequence is TGTGCCAGTAGTATTGGAACAGATACGCAGTATTTT. It is translated as CASSIGTDTQYF.

V usage is TRBV19 and J usage is TRBJ2-6, with D hard to call. This CDR3 spans 15 amino acids. Between the trimmed V and J ends, which lost 2 bases and 2 bases, there was a span of 7 bases. CDR1 and CDR2 from the germline V gene are LNHDA and SQIVND (reference sequence). CDR3 protein: CASSISETGANVLTF. CDR3 in DNA: TGTGCCAGTAGTATATCGGAGACTGGGGCCAACGTCCTGACTTTC.

The rearrangement links TRBV6-4 to TRBJ2-1; the D is unclear. The CDR3 loop spans 13 amino acids. CDR1 is MRHNA and CDR2 is SNTAGT in the germline V gene. Trimming stripped 0 bases from V and 9 bases from J, with 9 bases between. The CDR3 spells CASSDSPVSEQFF. DNA of the CDR3: TGTGCCAGCAGTGACTCCCCTGTATCTGAGCAGTTCTTC.

This chain joins TRBV4-3 and TRBJ2-2; TRBD2 might be the D (6 bases). The germline V gene encodes CDR1 LGHNA and CDR2 YSLEER. The length of the CDR3 is 15 residues. Trimming removed 1 base at V and 5 bases at J, with 11 bases between. CDR3 nucleotides: TGCGCCAGCAGCCAAGTGGCGGGGAGAACCGGGGAGCTGTTTTTT. This translates into CASSQVAGRTGELFF.

The chain carries TRBV7-2 and TRBJ2-1; 8 positions agree with TRBD2. Germline lookup yields CDR1 SGHTA and CDR2 FQGNSA. V was pared by 6 bases and J by 4 bases, with 8 bases of the junction left unmatched. This CDR3 contains 15 residues. CDR3 bases: TGTGCCAGCAGTCACGGGAGGGCCGGATACAATGAGCAGTTCTTC. Its protein product is CASSHGRAGYNEQFF.

The chain joins TRBV15 to TRBJ1-1; 11 bases are a match to TRBD1. V gave up 3 bases and J gave up 4 bases; unmatched junction bases: 1. The CDR3 is made up of 14 amino acids. Germline assignment: CDR1 LNHNV and CDR2 YYDKDF (reference sequence). The CDR3 DNA follows: TGTGCCACCAGCAGGGGGACAGGGGGCACTGAAGCTTTCTTT. It specifies CATSRGTGGTEAFF.

The chain joins TRBV5-1 to TRBJ1-2, with D uncertain. The length of the CDR3 is 14 residues. CDR1 is SGHRS, CDR2 YFSETQ, per germline. Deletions cut 5 bases from V and 3 bases from J, with 14 bases between. The CDR3 protein is CASRLHEDYYGYTF. For the CDR3, the DNA is TGCGCCAGCAGATTACACGAGGATTACTATGGCTACACCTTC.

This CDR3 is CASSFTGGPDTQYF. CDR3 coding DNA: TGTGCCAGCAGCTTCACGGGAGGGCCAGATACGCAGTATTTT. This sequence joins TRBV7-2 and TRBJ2-3; TRBD2 aligns across 8 bases. There are 14 residues in the CDR3. After removal of 3 bases from V and 4 bases from J, the junction contained 3 bases not matched to a gene. CDR1 and CDR2 from the germline V gene are SGHTA and FQGNSA.

This rearrangement joins TRBV2 to TRBJ2-7; 7 bases fit TRBD1. The length of the CDR3 is 12 residues. V lost 10 bases to trimming and J lost 2 bases; unmatched junction nucleotides: 5. Germline CDR1 is SNHLY and CDR2 is FYNNEI. The CDR3 DNA reads TGTGCCATTAGGGACAGACCCTACGAGCAGTACTTC. This codes for CAIRDRPYEQYF.

This chain joins TRBV28 and TRBJ2-3; 10 nucleotides agree with TRBD2. The germline CDR1 and CDR2 sequences are MDHEN and SYDVKM. V lost 3 bases and J lost 0; bases outside the gene matches: 6. This CDR3 comprises 17 residues. CDR3 sequence reads: CASSFASGLASTDTQYF. The DNA for the CDR3 is TGTGCCAGCAGTTTCGCTTCGGGACTAGCGAGCACAGATACGCAGTATTTT.

This clone was counted between two and nine times. This chain uses TRBV6-4 with TRBJ2-3, with a tentative D call TRBD2 (6 bases). The V gene's germline CDR1 is MRHNA and CDR2 SNTAGT. The ends were cut back, 6 bases at V and 0 bases at J, with 13 bases in the middle. This CDR3 is 15 amino acids long. CDR3 region: CASSPLRGSTDTQYF. The DNA of the CDR3 is TGTGCCAGCAGCCCCCTCCGGGGGAGCACAGATACGCAGTATTTT.

This clone is a singleton in its sample. The V call is TRBV11-1, the J call TRBJ2-1; D is unclear. The V gene's germline CDR1 is SGHAT and CDR2 FQDESV (reference sequence). Trimming stripped 5 bases from V and 7 bases from J, with 6 bases between. This CDR3 spans 11 amino acids. CDR3 loop: CASSTNNEQFF. In DNA, the CDR3 is TGTGCCAGCAGCACGAATAATGAGCAGTTCTTC.

The chain's CDR3 is CASSPIAGGATKQYF. In DNA, the CDR3 is TGTGCCAGCAGTCCCATAGCGGGAGGAGCTACGAAGCAGTACTTC. This chain links TRBV27 with TRBJ2-7; 10 positions match TRBD2. The CDR3 has 15 residues. Germline V lookup: CDR1 MNHEY, CDR2 SMNVEV (reference sequence). The ends lost 5 bases at V and 8 bases at J; junction bases unmatched: 12.